This note documents a single T cell receptor beta chain sequence. Its antigen is not known. This sample stems from a study of shared clonotypes between healthy human individuals. The CDR3 consists of 13 residues. The germline V and J ends were trimmed by 5 bases and 5 bases, with 13 bases remaining between them. The germline gives CDR1 SEHNR, CDR2 FQNEAQ (reference sequence). Execution of the assay was at deep level. Measured with immunoSEQ multiplex PCR; TCRdb has only the in-frame clones, and not every one. Of over 2 million clones in the sample, about 95% were seen once. Study results and limitations: Genetic and exposure-history diversity was limited by the small donor number. Larger richness was generally estimated for naive than memory subsets. Clonotype sharing levels among donors were expected to vary with sequencing depth.

Positive CCR7 selection of CD45RO-negative cells yielded the naive CD8 cells, and terminally differentiated effector memory CD45RA+ cells were excluded. The chain uses TRBV7-9 and TRBJ2-7; TRBD2 might be the D (5 bases). The clonotype originates from a young man in good health. The sample taken for sequencing was naive CD8+ T cells sorted from blood. In nucleotides, the CDR3 is TGTGCCAGCAGCGCCGAGGGCGGCCACGAGCAGTACTTC. It encodes CASSAEGGHEQYF.